This section outlines one T cell receptor beta chain sequence together with its context. Time point defined: sample taken at primary tumor resection. Whole RNA came from tumor, nontumor lung or frozen PBMC and was sequenced without being sorted. The data belong to a study of spatial heterogeneity in lung cancer. Study information: TCR and UMI combinations that were unique each appeared, on average, more than ten times in raw reads.

V was cut by 8 bases and J by 4 bases, with 15 bases left in between. The CDR3 has 14 residues. Every TCR cDNA molecule bore a unique molecular identifier. TCRdb re-called the 5' RACE reads with MiXCR, one entry per CDR3 protein. The sample lists about 26,000 distinct CDR3 sequences; around 13% were seen once. The clonotype comes from a female donor with early-stage non-small cell lung cancer. The input for sequencing was PBMCs, taken at surgery. V gene TRBV12-3 or TRBV12-4 combines with J gene TRBJ1-5; D is perhaps TRBD1 (5 bases). The CDR3 reads CASGWGGLNQPQHF. As DNA, the CDR3 is TGTGCCAGCGGTTGGGGGGGTTTGAATCAGCCCCAGCATTTT.